These T cell receptor beta chains were read from a single sample in a study of blood T cell repertoires in COVID-19. Libraries were prepared by immunoSEQ multiplex PCR; TCRdb keeps only in-frame clonotypes and omits some of them. The table includes over 55,000 clones, approximately 83% detected once. The sequencing input was peripheral blood. Receptors originate from a man aged 80 or over with COVID-19, enrolled during active disease. Both conserved end residues are part of each CDR3. D genes are given only for firm matches. Expanded clones get a size class; other rows say once, few or many, or leave the size out.

. TRBD1 TRBJ1-6 TRBV19 TGTGCCAGTAGTAGGGCCGGGACAGTTGAGTCACCCCTCCACTTT CASSRAGTVESPLHF
once TRBD1 TRBJ2-2 TRBV24-1 TGTGCCACCAGACCGGGACAGGGCACCGGGGAGCTGTTTTTT CATRPGQGTGELFF
. . TRBJ1-1 TRBV2 TGTGCCAGCAACAGGATGAACACTGAAGCTTTCTTT CASNRMNTEAFF
. . TRBJ1-1 TRBV2 TGTGCCAGCACGGGGGGGTATACTGAAGCTTTCTTT CASTGGYTEAFF
. . TRBJ1-1 TRBV5-1 TGCGCCAGCAGTTCTACTACCGATATGAACACTGAAGCTTTCTTT CASSSTTDMNTEAFF
. . TRBJ2-1 TRBV21-1 TGTGCCAGCAGCGCCCGGACTAGGGAGGGGTACAATGAGCAGTTCTTC CASSARTREGYNEQFF
. . TRBJ2-7 TRBV19 TGTGCCAGTAGTACTTTCCTAGGGGCCGAGCAGTACTTC CASSTFLGAEQYF
. . TRBJ2-7 TRBV11-2 TGTGCCAGCAGCTTAGTGTCAAGTGGGGCTGGGGAGCAGTACTTC CASSLVSSGAGEQYF
. TRBD1 TRBJ1-1 TRBV28 TGTGCCAGCTTCATCCAGGGGGGTCCCACTGAAGCTTTCTTT CASFIQGGPTEAFF
. . TRBJ1-5 TRBV6-2/TRBV6-3 TGTGCCAGCAGTTTTAGGGCAGGGCAACAGCCCCAGCATTTT CASSFRAGQQPQHF
. . TRBJ2-1 TRBV7-2 TGTGCCAGCAGCTTATTGGGGGGGCTAGACAATGAGCAGTTCTTC CASSLLGGLDNEQFF
. TRBD1 TRBJ2-3 TRBV5-1 TGCGCCAGCAGCTCGGGACAGGGGGAGGCAGATACGCAGTATTTT CASSSGQGEADTQYF
. TRBD2 TRBJ2-6 TRBV4-3 TGCGCCAGCAGCCAAGATTGGCTAGCGGGAGCTATTGGGGCCAACGTCCTGACTTTC CASSQDWLAGAIGANVLTF
. TRBD2 TRBJ2-4 TRBV5-1 TGCGCCAGCAGCCGGGAGGGGGGGCGGTCCAAAAACATTCAGTACTTC CASSREGGRSKNIQYF
once . TRBJ2-1 TRBV6-6 TGTGCCAGCAGTTACTCAGATCTAGGCTTGGGCAATGAGCAGTTCTTC CASSYSDLGLGNEQFF
. . TRBJ1-2 TRBV3-1/TRBV3-2 TGTGCCAGCAGCCAAGGGGGCAACAGGAACTATGGCTACACCTTC CASSQGGNRNYGYTF
. . TRBJ2-5 TRBV10-3 TGTGCCATCAGTGAGGCGGAGGAGACCCAGTACTTC CAISEAEETQYF
. . TRBJ2-5 TRBV15 TGTGCCACCAGCAGAGACAGGGCGCAAGAGACCCAGTACTTC CATSRDRAQETQYF
few TRBD2 TRBJ2-7 TRBV4-1 TGCGCCAGCAGCCAAGTGGGCAGGGAGGGAAACGAGCAGTACTTC CASSQVGREGNEQYF
. TRBD1 TRBJ2-7 TRBV11-3 TGTGCCAGCAGCTTAGGACAGGGTGACGAGCAGTACTTC CASSLGQGDEQYF
. TRBD1 TRBJ1-6 TRBV6-6 TGTGCCAGCAGTTCGGGACAGGGGAGTTCACCCCTCCACTTT CASSSGQGSSPLHF
. . TRBJ1-2 TRBV12-1 TGTGCCAGCAGCAGACCGGGACAGGGGAACGGCGGTACTAACTATGGCTACACCTTC CASSRPGQGNGGTNYGYTF
. . TRBJ2-3 TRBV14 TGTGCCAGCAGCTTACCGGGGGATCTAGCAGATACGCAGTATTTT CASSLPGDLADTQYF
. . TRBJ2-6 TRBV6-2/TRBV6-3 TGTGCCAGCAGTTACTTCAACAGTCTCCGCTCTGGGGCCAACGTCCTGACTTTC CASSYFNSLRSGANVLTF
. TRBD2 TRBJ2-3 TRBV15 TGTGCCACCAGCACTCGGGGCGGGAGGATGAATACGCAGTATTTT CATSTRGGRMNTQYF
. . TRBJ1-4 TRBV28 TGTGCCAGCAGTTTCCCACCGACAGGCGGGGGTGAAAAACTGTTTTTT CASSFPPTGGGEKLFF
. . TRBJ1-2 TRBV20-1 TGCAGCGGAGGAGGGGACTATGGCTACACCTTC CSGGGDYGYTF
. . TRBJ1-2 TRBV4-3 TGCGCCAGCAGCCAAGAAATGGGGGCCGGCTACACCTTC CASSQEMGAGYTF
. . TRBJ1-5 TRBV10-3 TGTGCCATCAGGCAGGATAGCAATCAGCCCCAGCATTTT CAIRQDSNQPQHF
. . TRBJ1-1 TRBV20-1 TGCAGTGCTAGTCCACAGGCGCCAGGAGAAGCTTTCTTT CSASPQAPGEAFF
once TRBD1 TRBJ1-2 TRBV12-5 TGTGCTAGTGGGCACGGGACAGGTAGCTATGGCTACACCTTC CASGHGTGSYGYTF
. TRBD1 TRBJ1-1 TRBV27 TGTGCCAGCAGTCAACACAGGGGCACTGAAGCTTTCTTT CASSQHRGTEAFF
. TRBD1 TRBJ2-3 TRBV29-1 TGCAGCGGCGACAGGGGGCAAGGAACAGATACGCAGTATTTT CSGDRGQGTDTQYF
. . TRBJ2-6 TRBV6-1 TGTGCCAGCAGTGATTGGGGCGCTGGGGCCAACGTCCTGACTTTC CASSDWGAGANVLTF
. . TRBJ1-1 TRBV19 TGTGCCAGTAAGGGGGGGCAGAGCACTGAAGCTTTCTTT CASKGGQSTEAFF
. TRBD2 TRBJ2-3 TRBV7-3 TGTGCCAGCAGCCATCAAGCGGGGGGTAGCACAGATACGCAGTATTTT CASSHQAGGSTDTQYF
. . TRBJ1-5 TRBV27 TGTGCCAGCAGTCCGGGACTGGGGTTTTATAGCAATCAGCCCCAGCATTTT CASSPGLGFYSNQPQHF
few . TRBJ1-1 TRBV2 TGTGCCAGCAGTGTGGGCGCCTGGGAGGCTTTCTTT CASSVGAWEAFF
. . TRBJ1-1 TRBV7-9 TGTGCCAGCAGCTCAAATACAGGGCCCACTGAAGCTTTCTTT CASSSNTGPTEAFF
. . TRBJ2-6 TRBV9 TGTGCCAGCAGCGTACCAACTGACAGCACTACCTCTGGGGCCAACGTCCTGACTTTC CASSVPTDSTTSGANVLTF
. TRBD1 TRBJ2-4 TRBV20-1 TGCAGTGCTAGTATAAGGGGGCTAGCCAAAAACATTCAGTACTTC CSASIRGLAKNIQYF
once TRBD2 TRBJ2-3 TRBV2 TGTTTCAGTCGGGCTAGCGGGGGCAGCACAGATACGCAGTATTTT CFSRASGGSTDTQYF
. TRBD1 TRBJ1-3 TRBV7-2 TGTGCCAGCAGCTTAGCCACAGGGGCAACCATCCCCACCATATATTTT CASSLATGATIPTIYF
. . TRBJ1-5 TRBV2 TGTGCCAGCAGTGAGAGGGTAGAAGATCAGCCCCAGCATTTT CASSERVEDQPQHF
. . TRBJ2-2 TRBV3-1/TRBV3-2 TGTGCCAGCAGCCAACCAGCGGCAAACACCGGGGAGCTGTTTTTT CASSQPAANTGELFF